Shown below are 27 T cell receptor beta chains from a single sample sequenced in a study of blood T cells in healthy people across ages. Through a sample-barcoded 5' primer and a J-beta primer mix, a second PCR was run for roughly 6 to 11 cycles. TCRdb itself ran the 5' RACE reads through MiXCR, one entry per CDR3 protein. The table records 650,000 to 1,000,000 distinct CDR3 sequences, more than 35% of them present only once. Sequenced input: blood. These TCRs come from a man older than 75 in good health.

This sequence joins TRBV20-1 and TRBJ2-7, with 8 nucleotides matching TRBD1. CDR3 size: 15 residues. Germline V gives CDR1 DFQATT, CDR2 SNEGSKA (reference sequence). V shed 3 bases and J 1 base; nucleotides not matched to a gene: 8. The CDR3: CSASSDRGDSYEQYF. In DNA, the CDR3 is TGCAGTGCTAGCTCCGACAGGGGAGATTCCTACGAGCAGTACTTC.

The CDR3 DNA is TGTGCCAGCACCTCTGGGACTAGGAAATTTGCAGATACGCAGTATTTT. Residues: CASTSGTRKFADTQYF. V is TRBV12-3 or TRBV12-4 and J is TRBJ2-3, with 8 nucleotides matching TRBD2. This CDR3 has 16 amino acids. With V trimmed by 7 bases and J by 4 bases, 13 bases remained unmatched.

This clonotype was counted a few times. The chain couples TRBV19 to TRBJ2-7, with D possibly matching TRBD1 (6 bases). CDR3 length: 14 amino acids. The germline V gene has CDR1 LNHDA and CDR2 SQIVND (reference sequence). Trimming took 7 bases from V and 4 from J, leaving 17 bases between them. The CDR3 DNA follows: TGTGCCAGTACCCCAGGACAGTTGGAATACGAGCAGTACTTC. Its translation is CASTPGQLEYEQYF.

The chain employs TRBV9 and TRBJ2-2; 7 bases fit TRBD2. The CDR3 length is 16 residues. V shed 0 bases, J shed 5 bases, and the junction held 7 bases outside the gene matches. Germline CDR1 reads SGDLS; CDR2 reads YYNGEE. The CDR3 bases are TGTGCCAGCAGCGTAGTTCCTTGGGGGGGAACCGGGGAGCTGTTTTTT. It yields the protein CASSVVPWGGTGELFF.

This clonotype was counted between two and nine times. This rearrangement joins TRBV5-1 to TRBJ2-5; 10 nucleotides agree with TRBD1. J gave up 6 bases and V 0 bases, and 5 bases lay outside the gene matches. CDR1 and CDR2 from the germline V gene are SGHRS and YFSETQ. The CDR3 extends over 15 amino acids. The CDR3 sequence: CASSLDGQGGKTQYF. The CDR3 DNA reads TGCGCCAGCAGCTTGGATGGACAGGGGGGAAAGACCCAGTACTTC. Full variable domain (remainder filled in from reference TRBV5-1 and TRBJ2-5): KAGVTQTPRYLIKTRGQQVTLSCSPISGHRSVSWYQQTPGQGLQFLFEYFSETQRNKGNFPGRFSGRQFSNSRSEMNVSTLELGDSALYLCASSLDGQGGKTQYFGPGTRLLVL.

V usage is TRBV7-3 and J usage is TRBJ2-2; 8 bases map to TRBD1. Germline loops: CDR1 SGHTA, CDR2 FQGTGA. The CDR3 runs 12 residues. With V trimmed by 8 bases and J by 4 bases, 0 bases remained unmatched. As DNA, the CDR3 is TGTGCCAGCGGACAGGGCACCGGGGAGCTGTTTTTT. This codes for CASGQGTGELFF.

The V and J genes are TRBV6-5 and TRBJ2-7; TRBD1 agrees at 9 bases. The germline V gene encodes CDR1 MNHEY and CDR2 SVGAGI. The V gene end was trimmed by 2 bases and the J gene end by 2 bases; junction bases not matched to a gene: 4. The CDR3 spans 15 residues. The CDR3: CASSYTTGGPYEQYF. CDR3 DNA sequence: TGTGCCAGCAGTTACACCACAGGGGGCCCCTACGAGCAGTACTTC.

This rearrangement joins TRBV29-1 to TRBJ1-5; tentatively, D is TRBD1 (5 bases). This CDR3 spans 14 amino acids. V was pared by 4 bases and J by 7 bases, with 17 bases between. From germline, CDR1 is SQVTM and CDR2 ANQGSEA. The CDR3 sequence: CSVGTPGGSQPQHF. The CDR3, as DNA: TGCAGCGTTGGGACACCGGGCGGCAGCCAGCCCCAGCATTTT. The whole variable domain, filled in from reference TRBV29-1 and TRBJ1-5, reads SAVISQKPSRDICQRGTSLTIQCQVDSQVTMMFWYRQQPGQSLTLIATANQGSEATYESGFVIDKFPISRPNLTFSTLTVSNMSPEDSSIYLCSVGTPGGSQPQHFGDGTRLSIL.

The rearrangement links TRBV29-1 to TRBJ2-7; perhaps TRBD2 as D (5 bases). This CDR3 region has 12 residues. With 6 bases removed from V and 2 bases from J, the gap between germline ends came to 11 bases. The germline V gene encodes CDR1 SQVTM and CDR2 ANQGSEA. The CDR3 coding sequence is TGCAGCGTCGGGAAGGACCCCTACGAGCAGTACTTC. Translating it yields CSVGKDPYEQYF.

In this sample, this clonotype turned up a few times. This chain uses TRBV20-1 with TRBJ2-7, with D tentatively TRBD2 (6 bases). This CDR3 comprises 14 residues. Germline lookup yields CDR1 DFQATT and CDR2 SNEGSKA (reference sequence). Deletions cut 2 bases from V and 2 bases from J, with 13 bases between. The CDR3 here is CSARPSVIPYEQYF. CDR3 in DNA: TGCAGTGCTAGACCTAGCGTAATCCCCTACGAGCAGTACTTC.

The CDR3 here is CATSGAGGKNTEAFF. CDR3 coding DNA: TGTGCCACCAGCGGGGCGGGGGGGAAGAACACTGAAGCTTTCTTT. This sequence joins TRBV24-1 and TRBJ1-1, with TRBD1 as a possible D gene (5 bases). Germline-derived CDR1 and CDR2 are KGHDR and SFDVKD. V shed 7 bases and J shed 1 base, with 15 bases lying between them. This CDR3 region has 15 residues.

The rearrangement uses TRBV27 and TRBJ2-1; tentatively, D is TRBD2 (6 bases). Germline CDR1 MNHEY, CDR2 SMNVEV (reference sequence). Trimming shortened V by 2 bases and J by 3 bases, and 11 bases separated the two germline ends. This CDR3 region has 15 residues. The CDR3, as DNA: TGTGCCAGCAGTTTAAGCGGGTTAGACTACAATGAGCAGTTCTTC. Its protein product is CASSLSGLDYNEQFF.

The V and J genes are TRBV12-3 or TRBV12-4 and TRBJ2-3; 8 nucleotides match TRBD2. The CDR3 length is 19 residues. With 2 bases clipped from V and 3 bases from J, the junction kept 16 bases outside the gene matches. CDR3 DNA sequence: TGTGCCAGCAGTTTAAGCGTTGGATCGGGAGGGCCTTCGACAGATACGCAGTATTTT. Translation: CASSLSVGSGGPSTDTQYF.

The CDR3 sequence is CATSRDPGSGCEQFF. CDR3 bases: TGTGCCACCAGCAGAGATCCGGGTAGCGGGTGCGAGCAGTTCTTC. This chain links TRBV15 with TRBJ2-1, with 7 bases that match TRBD2. After removal of 0 bases from V and 10 bases from J, the junction contained 9 bases not matched to a gene. The CDR3 loop spans 15 amino acids. Looked up from germline, CDR1 is LNHNV and CDR2 is YYDKDF (reference sequence).

The chain links TRBV6-6 to TRBJ2-1; 7 bases map to TRBD2. V lost 4 bases to trimming and J lost 9 bases; unmatched junction nucleotides: 9. CDR3 length equals 14 residues. CDR1 and CDR2 (germline): MNHNY, SVGAGI (reference sequence). This CDR3 reads CASSLTGLHFEQFF. The CDR3 DNA reads as TGTGCCAGCAGTTTAACGGGACTACACTTTGAGCAGTTCTTC.

This sequence joins TRBV29-1 and TRBJ2-1, with 7 bases identical to TRBD2. This CDR3 is built from 14 residues. The junction had 15 bases not matched to a gene; V was cut back by 6 bases and J by 10 bases. Germline assignment: CDR1 SQVTM and CDR2 ANQGSEA. The CDR3 loop is CSVQLAAPGGEQFF. The CDR3 DNA is TGCAGCGTGCAGCTAGCGGCCCCCGGGGGGGAGCAGTTCTTC.

The J gene is TRBJ2-1, the V gene TRBV5-1; 9 bases fit TRBD2. Trimming took 2 bases from V and 1 from J; bases not matched to a gene: 4. Germline V gives CDR1 SGHRS, CDR2 YFSETQ. The CDR3 runs 16 residues. CDR3: CASSFDSGGSYNEQFF. DNA for the CDR3: TGCGCCAGCAGCTTCGATAGCGGGGGTTCCTACAATGAGCAGTTCTTC.

The chain joins TRBV11-1 to TRBJ2-2; the D gene is possibly TRBD2 (5 bases). The CDR3 totals 16 residues. Trimming removed 0 bases from V and 1 base from J, with 9 bases in between. Germline CDR1 is SGHAT and CDR2 is FQDESV (reference sequence). The CDR3 region is CASSLAERMNTGELFF. The DNA for the CDR3 is TGTGCCAGCAGCTTAGCCGAGCGGATGAACACCGGGGAGCTGTTTTTT.

This rearrangement joins TRBV24-1 to TRBJ2-2, with 9 bases fitting TRBD1. J was trimmed by 5 bases and V by 1 base; bases with no gene match: 10. Germline assignment: CDR1 KGHDR and CDR2 SFDVKD. The CDR3 runs 18 residues. The CDR3 coding sequence is TGTGCCACCAGTGATTTCCCCCGGGACAGGGAAGGGACCGGGGAGCTGTTTTTT. It is translated as CATSDFPRDREGTGELFF.

The chain has TRBV7-3 and TRBJ2-7, with D possibly TRBD2 on 6 matching bases. V lost 5 bases and J lost 6, with 17 bases in between. Germline V gene data show CDR1 as SGHTA and CDR2 as FQGTGA. The CDR3 consists of 14 residues. The CDR3 nucleotides read TGTGCCAGCAGCCCAACCCCAGCGGGCGGCGAGCAGTACTTC. Translated: CASSPTPAGGEQYF.

The chain combines TRBV15 with TRBJ2-7, with D perhaps TRBD1 or TRBD2 (6 bases each). Germline values: CDR1 LNHNV, CDR2 YYDKDF (reference sequence). V was clipped by 5 bases and J by 3 bases, with 11 bases between them. CDR3 length: 13 amino acids. The CDR3 loop is CATSVGGYYEQYF. CDR3 coding DNA: TGTGCCACCAGCGTCGGGGGCTACTACGAGCAGTACTTC.

The chain joins TRBV6-4 to TRBJ2-3; 7 positions match TRBD1. Trimming removed 9 bases from V and 6 bases from J; junction bases left unmatched: 9. Looked up from germline, CDR1 is MRHNA and CDR2 is SNTAGT. This CDR3 is 13 amino acids long. The CDR3 sequence: CARYRGDSDTQYF. The DNA for the CDR3 is TGTGCCAGATACAGGGGCGATTCGGATACGCAGTATTTT.

The chain recombines TRBV20-1 with TRBJ2-3; D gene uncertain. Looked up from germline, CDR1 is DFQATT and CDR2 is SNEGSKA (reference sequence). V lost 5 bases and J lost 3, with 12 bases in between. This CDR3 is 13 amino acids long. The CDR3 DNA follows: TGCAGTGCTCCATGGGCAGCGACAGATACGCAGTATTTT. Translated: CSAPWAATDTQYF.

The rearrangement joins TRBV19 to TRBJ2-1; a weak D match, TRBD1 (5 bases). V lost 9 bases, J lost 0 bases, and 18 bases lay in between. The CDR3 totals 16 residues. Per the germline V gene, CDR1 is LNHDA and CDR2 is SQIVND (reference sequence). Written as DNA, the CDR3 is TGTGCCAGCATGGGGCAGGTAACCAGCTCCTACAATGAGCAGTTCTTC. It yields the protein CASMGQVTSSYNEQFF.

A few counts support this clonotype. The genes are TRBV4-2 and TRBJ2-4; D not certain. The closer fit of TRBJ2-5 to the DNA end suggests the J call may be wrong. The CDR3 has 13 amino acids. Germline CDR1 is LGHNA and CDR2 is YNFKEQ. CDR3 residues: CASSQPSEETQYF. For the CDR3, the DNA is TGTGCCAGCAGCCAACCGTCGGAGGAGACCCAGTACTTC.

The genes are TRBV21-1 and TRBJ2-7. TRBV21-1 constitutes a pseudogene. CDR3 length: 17 residues. CDR3 bases: TGTGCCAGCAGCAAAAACCTTGTAAGCGGGAACTCCTACGAGCAGTACTTC. This encodes CASSKNLVSGNSYEQYF.

In this sample, this clonotype turned up a few times. The V gene is TRBV6-6, the J gene TRBJ2-7; TRBD1 might be the D (5 bases). Trimming removed 5 bases at V and 5 bases at J, with 13 bases between. From germline, CDR1 is MNHNY and CDR2 SVGAGI (reference sequence). CDR3 size: 13 residues. The CDR3 region is CASSRQGRDEQYF. The CDR3 nucleotides are TGTGCCAGCAGTCGCCAGGGTCGCGACGAGCAGTACTTC.